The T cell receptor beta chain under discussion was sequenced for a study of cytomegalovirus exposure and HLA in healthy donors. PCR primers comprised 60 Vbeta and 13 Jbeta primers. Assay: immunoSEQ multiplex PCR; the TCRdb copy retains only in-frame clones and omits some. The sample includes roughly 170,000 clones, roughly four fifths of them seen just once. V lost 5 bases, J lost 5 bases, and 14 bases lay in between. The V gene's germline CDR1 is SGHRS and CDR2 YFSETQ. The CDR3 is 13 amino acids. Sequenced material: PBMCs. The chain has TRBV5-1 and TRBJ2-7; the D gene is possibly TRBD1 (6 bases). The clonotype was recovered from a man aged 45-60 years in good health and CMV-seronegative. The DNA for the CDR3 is TGCGCCAGCAGTAGAGGGGGTTCCAACGAGCAGTACTTC. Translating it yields CASSRGGSNEQYF.